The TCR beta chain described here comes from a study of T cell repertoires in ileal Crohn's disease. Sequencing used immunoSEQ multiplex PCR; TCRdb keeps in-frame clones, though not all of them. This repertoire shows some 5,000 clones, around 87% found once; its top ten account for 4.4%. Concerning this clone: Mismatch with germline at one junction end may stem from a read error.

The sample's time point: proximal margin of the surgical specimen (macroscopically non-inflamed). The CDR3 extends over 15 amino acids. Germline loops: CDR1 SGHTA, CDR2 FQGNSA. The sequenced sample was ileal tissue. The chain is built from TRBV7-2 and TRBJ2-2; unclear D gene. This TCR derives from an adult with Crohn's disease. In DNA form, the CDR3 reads TGTGCCAGCAGCCCGGAAGCTAGGAACCCCGGGGAGCTGTTTTTT. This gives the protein CASSPEARNPGELFF.